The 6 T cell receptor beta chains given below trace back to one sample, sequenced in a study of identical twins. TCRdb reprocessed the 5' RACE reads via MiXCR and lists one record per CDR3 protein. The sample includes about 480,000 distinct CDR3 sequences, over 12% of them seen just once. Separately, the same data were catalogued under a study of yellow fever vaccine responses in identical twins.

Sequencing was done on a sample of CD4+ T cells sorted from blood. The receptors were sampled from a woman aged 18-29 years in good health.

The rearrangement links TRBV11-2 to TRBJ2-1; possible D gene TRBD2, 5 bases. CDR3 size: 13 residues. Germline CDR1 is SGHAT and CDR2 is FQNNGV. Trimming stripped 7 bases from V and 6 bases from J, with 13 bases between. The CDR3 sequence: CASTPPGINEQFF. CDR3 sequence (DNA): TGTGCCAGCACCCCCCCCGGGATCAATGAGCAGTTCTTC.

The DNA for the CDR3 is TGCAGCGCCAGGGACGACGCGAGAGGGCAGTTCTTC. It codes for CSARDDARGQFF. The chain combines TRBV29-1 with TRBJ2-1; D may be TRBD1 or TRBD2 (5 bases each). The CDR3 spans 12 residues. Germline V gene sequence: CDR1 SQVTM, CDR2 ANQGSEA. V was cut by 7 bases and J by 12 bases, with 19 bases left in between.

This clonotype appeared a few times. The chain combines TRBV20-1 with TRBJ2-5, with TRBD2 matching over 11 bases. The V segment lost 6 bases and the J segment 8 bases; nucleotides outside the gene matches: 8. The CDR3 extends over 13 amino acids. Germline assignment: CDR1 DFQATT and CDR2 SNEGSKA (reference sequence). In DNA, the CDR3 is TGCAGTGCGCCGCAACTAGCGGGGGCAACCCAGTACTTC. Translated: CSAPQLAGATQYF.

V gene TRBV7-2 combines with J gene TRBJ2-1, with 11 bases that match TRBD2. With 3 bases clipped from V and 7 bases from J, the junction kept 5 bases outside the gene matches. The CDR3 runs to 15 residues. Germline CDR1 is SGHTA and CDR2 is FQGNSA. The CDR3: CASSFSTSGSNEQFF. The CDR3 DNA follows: TGTGCCAGCAGCTTCAGTACTAGCGGGAGTAATGAGCAGTTCTTC.

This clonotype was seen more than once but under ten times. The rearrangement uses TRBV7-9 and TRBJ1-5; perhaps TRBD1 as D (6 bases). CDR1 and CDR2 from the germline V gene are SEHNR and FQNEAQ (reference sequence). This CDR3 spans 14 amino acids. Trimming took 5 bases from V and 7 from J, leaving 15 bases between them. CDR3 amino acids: CASSNRDGKQPQHF. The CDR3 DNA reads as TGTGCCAGCAGCAACAGGGACGGGAAACAGCCCCAGCATTTT.

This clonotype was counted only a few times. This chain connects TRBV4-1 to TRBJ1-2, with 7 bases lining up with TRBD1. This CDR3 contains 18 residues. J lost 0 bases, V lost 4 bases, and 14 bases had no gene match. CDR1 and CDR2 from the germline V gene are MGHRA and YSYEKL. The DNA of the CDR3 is TGCGCCAGCAGCCCTAGTCTATCCTGGGGACAGACTAACTATGGCTACACCTTC. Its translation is CASSPSLSWGQTNYGYTF.